The rows below give T cell receptor beta chains drawn from one sample of a study of blood T cell repertoires in COVID-19. Measured with immunoSEQ multiplex PCR; TCRdb has only the in-frame clones, and not every one. The sample contains hundreds of thousands of clones, more than 80% of which appear only once. Sequencing used PBMCs or T cells enriched from blood (not recorded which). The receptors shown here come from a man in his forties or fifties who had been exposed to COVID-19. The conserved cysteine and the conserved F or W are not part of the CDR3 here. Each record gives: clone size, V gene, D gene, CDR3 protein. D genes are given only for firm matches. Where a row states a size, it is once, few, many or the class of an expanded clone; other rows omit it.

NA TRBV5-1 NA ASSLVLNTGELF
once TRBV5-6 NA ASSLRGSPLH
NA TRBV5-4 NA ASSLRGKSGNTIY
NA TRBV5-1 NA ASSPSYPGELF
NA TRBV28 TRBD1 ASIPGQLLYGYT
NA TRBV7-2 TRBD2 ASSLRGGGDEQF
NA TRBV9 NA ASSEGLIGTDTQY
NA TRBV19 TRBD2 ASSPSSGITGELF
NA TRBV6-5 NA ASGDRSSGNTIY
NA TRBV7-8 NA ASRHTTGQRTDTQY
NA TRBV7-9 NA ASSLVGGNYGYT
NA TRBV6-5 TRBD1 ASSYVRGRKTEAF
NA TRBV20-1 NA SASSRSYNSPLH
once TRBV11-3 NA ASSLVFSENYGYT
NA TRBV3-1/TRBV3-2 TRBD2 ASSQDRTSGSRSTDTQY
once TRBV2 TRBD2 ASLAGAYNEQF
NA TRBV7-9 TRBD1 ASSLKGTGPYNEQF
many TRBV30 NA AWSVFQRANYGYT
NA TRBV29-1 TRBD2 SAKTGTSRFHTQY
NA TRBV5-1 TRBD1 ASSQGQGGNTIY